The clone carrying this T cell receptor beta chain was found once. The antigen is not known. These data come from a study of CD8+CD57+ T cells in acquired aplastic anemia. At the level of the study: On average, sorted CD4+ and CD8+ cells gave approximately 3.5 ug of DNA.

V was cut by 0 bases and J by 1 base, with 13 bases left in between. The germline V gene has CDR1 MNHEY and CDR2 SVGAGI. The CDR3 consists of 17 residues. General study results and limits: Patients and healthy controls showed no significant CD8+ Simpson's diversity difference. Patients and controls turned out to have 25 to 30 CD8+ CDR3 sequences in common.

Profiles of TCR beta VDJ and CDR3 were generated from a genomic DNA template. A single record per CDR3 protein comes from TCRdb applying MiXCR to the reads. The sample carries a few hundred thousand distinct CDR3 sequences, about 56% recorded once. The rearrangement uses TRBV6-5 and TRBJ2-4; D is ambiguous. The TCR originated in a human donor with severe aplastic anemia or a healthy control (not recorded which). Sample: sorted CD4+, CD8+, or CD8+CD57+ T cells (not recorded which) from PBMCs. This CDR3 reads CASSYSGQLGAKNIQYF. As DNA, the CDR3 is TGTGCCAGCAGTTACTCAGGCCAATTGGGGGCCAAAAACATTCAGTACTTC.